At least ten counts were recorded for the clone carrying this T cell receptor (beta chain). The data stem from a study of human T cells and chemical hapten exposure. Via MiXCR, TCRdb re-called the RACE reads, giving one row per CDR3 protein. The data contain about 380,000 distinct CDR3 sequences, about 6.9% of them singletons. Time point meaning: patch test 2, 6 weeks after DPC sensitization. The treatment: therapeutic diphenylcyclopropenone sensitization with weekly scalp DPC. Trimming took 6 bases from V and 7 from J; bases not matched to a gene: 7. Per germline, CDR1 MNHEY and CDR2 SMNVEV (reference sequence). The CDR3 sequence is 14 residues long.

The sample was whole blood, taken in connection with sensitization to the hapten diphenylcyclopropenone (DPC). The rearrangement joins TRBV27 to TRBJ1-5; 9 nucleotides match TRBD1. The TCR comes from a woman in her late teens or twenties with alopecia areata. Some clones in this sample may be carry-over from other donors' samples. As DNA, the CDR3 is TGTGCCAGCAGGGGACAGGGTTCACGCCAGCCCCAGCATTTT. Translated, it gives CASRGQGSRQPQHF.